This passage covers 32 T cell receptor beta chains from one sample sequenced in a study of T cell responses to AZD1222 COVID-19 vaccine. Using immunoSEQ multiplex PCR, the repertoire was profiled, and TCRdb retains in-frame clones only, with some absent. The table shows 77,000 or so clones, with 80% to 90% occurring only once. Material: peripheral blood, obtained on day 0 of AZD1222 vaccination. These receptors all stem from an adult in good health.

The chain carries TRBV2 and TRBJ2-1; D is perhaps TRBD1 or TRBD2 (5 bases each). This CDR3 has 17 amino acids. Germline lookup yields CDR1 SNHLY and CDR2 FYNNEI. The V end lost 5 bases, the J end lost 5 bases, and 22 bases lay between the germline ends. CDR3 nucleotide sequence: TGTGCCAGCAGTAAACGGGACCGTAAAAATGATGACAATGAGCAGTTCTTC. It yields the protein CASSKRDRKNDDNEQFF.

In this sample, this clone turned up once. The chain joins TRBV28 to TRBJ2-1; 7 bases map to TRBD1. V lost 1 base, J lost 8 bases, and 8 bases stayed unmatched. This CDR3 is built from 15 residues. The germline V gene encodes CDR1 MDHEN and CDR2 SYDVKM. The CDR3 loop reads CASSLFGQGVYEQFF. The CDR3 coding sequence is TGTGCCAGCAGTTTATTTGGGCAGGGGGTATATGAGCAGTTCTTC.

The gene calls are TRBV5-4 and TRBJ1-1; D remains unclear. Germline CDR1 reads SGHNT; CDR2 reads YYREEE (reference sequence). Trimming took 6 bases from V and 3 from J, leaving 15 bases between them. CDR3 length: 14 residues. The CDR3 protein is CASKDVISDTEAFF. The CDR3 bases are TGTGCCAGCAAGGACGTGATATCGGACACTGAAGCTTTCTTT.

The rearrangement uses TRBV20-1 and TRBJ1-4; D unresolved. V lost 3 bases, J lost 12 bases, and 17 bases lay in between. The germline gives CDR1 DFQATT, CDR2 SNEGSKA (reference sequence). The CDR3 contains 13 residues. CDR3 sequence (DNA): TGCAGTGCTAGTACGGTCCTCGGTGGGGAACTGTTTTTT. Encoded protein: CSASTVLGGELFF.

The chain employs TRBV6-5 and TRBJ1-4; perhaps TRBD1 as D (5 bases). There are 15 residues in the CDR3. V was pared by 0 bases and J by 4 bases, with 9 bases between. Germline CDR1 and CDR2: MNHEY and SVGAGI. This chain's CDR3 is CASSYSTALNEKLFF. The CDR3 coding sequence is TGTGCCAGCAGTTACTCGACAGCTCTTAATGAAAAACTGTTTTTT.

This clone has only one observation. The chain is built from TRBV28 and TRBJ2-7, with D perhaps TRBD1 (6 bases). The CDR3 is 16 amino acids. V was trimmed by 9 bases and J by 7 bases, leaving 28 bases between them. Germline assignment: CDR1 MDHEN and CDR2 SYDVKM. DNA for the CDR3: TGTGCCAGTTGGGGGCCCAGAGGAGCCGGAGAGGATGAGCAGTACTTC. Protein product: CASWGPRGAGEDEQYF. The entire variable domain, with the rest obtained from reference TRBV28 and TRBJ2-7, is as follows: DVKVTQSSRYLVKRTGEKVFLECVQDMDHENMFWYRQDPGLGLRLIYFSYDVKMKEKGDIPEGYSVSREKKERFSLILESASTNQTSMYLCASWGPRGAGEDEQYFGPGTRLTVT.

The chain is built from TRBV10-3 and TRBJ2-7, with 8 positions matching TRBD1. The CDR3 totals 16 residues. The trim removed 0 bases at V and 9 bases at J, leaving 13 bases unmatched. Looked up from germline, CDR1 is ENHRY and CDR2 is SYGVKD. Here the CDR3 DNA reads TGTGCCATCAGTGAGTCCAGGGGACAGGTTTTTATGATGCAGTACTTC. Protein: CAISESRGQVFMMQYF.

The chain recombines TRBV28 with TRBJ1-2, with 7 bases that match TRBD1. The CDR3 contains 12 residues. V trimming: 10 bases; J trimming: 4 bases; junction bases outside the gene matches: 6. CDR1 and CDR2 (germline): MDHEN, SYDVKM. CDR3 sequence (DNA): TGTGCCATTACAGGGGATGGCTATGGCTACACCTTC. Translated: CAITGDGYGYTF.

CDR3 residues: CASSLVSLGGANVLTF. The DNA for the CDR3 is TGTGCCAGCAGTTTAGTGTCGTTAGGTGGGGCCAACGTCCTGACTTTC. The chain recombines TRBV27 with TRBJ2-6, with D hard to call. The CDR3 consists of 16 residues. CDR1 MNHEY and CDR2 SMNVEV come from the germline V gene (reference sequence). The germline V and J ends were trimmed by 2 bases and 3 bases, with 11 bases remaining between them. Combining the CDR3 with reference TRBV27 and TRBJ2-6 gives the whole variable domain EAQVTQNPRYLITVTGKKLTVTCSQNMNHEYMSWYRQDPGLGLRQIYYSMNVEVTDKGDVPEGYKVSRKEKRNFPLILESPSPNQTSLYFCASSLVSLGGANVLTFGAGSRLTVL.

This rearrangement joins TRBV5-1 to TRBJ2-2; 7 bases match TRBD2. Germline V gene data show CDR1 as SGHRS and CDR2 as YFSETQ. CDR3 size: 18 residues. The V and J ends lost 4 bases and 0 bases, in that order; junction bases with no gene match: 12. DNA of the CDR3: TGCGCCAGCAGCGGTTTACGTGGCGGGGGATCGAACACCGGGGAGCTGTTTTTT. Translating gives CASSGLRGGGSNTGELFF.

V and J are TRBV9 and TRBJ2-1, with D perhaps TRBD1 or TRBD2 (5 bases each). CDR3 length: 15 amino acids. Trimming took off 4 bases at V and 8 bases at J, with 19 bases between the two ends. CDR1 and CDR2 (germline): SGDLS, YYNGEE. The CDR3 reads CASSLLDTTRDEQFF. In nucleotides, the CDR3 is TGTGCCAGCAGCCTACTGGACACCACGAGGGATGAGCAGTTCTTC.

The rearrangement uses TRBV4-1 and TRBJ2-7, with 11 bases lining up with TRBD2. This CDR3 region has 17 residues. With V trimmed by 4 bases and J by 1 base, 9 bases remained unmatched. Germline-derived CDR1 and CDR2 are MGHRA and YSYEKL. The CDR3 DNA follows: TGCGCCAGCAGCCGGGAAATAGCGGGAGGGCCTTCCTACGAGCAGTACTTC. It specifies CASSREIAGGPSYEQYF.

V is TRBV10-3 and J is TRBJ1-1; D call uncertain. The germline gives CDR1 ENHRY, CDR2 SYGVKD. This CDR3 is 13 amino acids long. V lost 2 bases and J lost 1, with 5 bases in between. The CDR3 nucleotides are TGTGCCATCAGTGAGATGGGGAACACTGAAGCTTTCTTT. Translated, it gives CAISEMGNTEAFF.

This chain uses TRBV7-8 with TRBJ2-3; 9 nucleotides align to TRBD1. Germline V lookup: CDR1 SGHVS, CDR2 FQNEAQ. The V segment lost 4 bases and the J segment 4 bases; nucleotides outside the gene matches: 6. The CDR3 covers 15 residues. DNA of the CDR3: TGTGCCAGCAGCTCCGGACAGGGGATTCCAGATACGCAGTATTTT. Translation: CASSSGQGIPDTQYF.

V is TRBV2 and J is TRBJ2-1, with TRBD1 matching over 7 bases. J was trimmed by 3 bases and V by 5 bases; bases with no gene match: 16. The germline V gene encodes CDR1 SNHLY and CDR2 FYNNEI. This CDR3 has 18 residues. The CDR3 sequence: CASSNPGQTISNYNEQFF. CDR3 DNA: TGTGCCAGCAGTAACCCGGGACAGACAATTTCAAACTACAATGAGCAGTTCTTC.

V and J are TRBV9 and TRBJ2-3; D uncertain. The V end lost 3 bases, the J end lost 0 bases, and 14 bases lay between the germline ends. This CDR3 contains 16 residues. Germline V CDR1 and CDR2: SGDLS, YYNGEE. The chain's CDR3 is CASSALRQGSTDTQYF. CDR3 bases: TGTGCCAGCAGCGCCCTACGCCAAGGGAGCACAGATACGCAGTATTTT. Drawing the rest from reference TRBV9 and TRBJ2-3, the complete variable domain is DSGVTQTPKHLITATGQRVTLRCSPRSGDLSVYWYQQSLDQGLQFLIQYYNGEERAKGNILERFSAQQFPDLHSELNLSSLELGDSALYFCASSALRQGSTDTQYFGPGTRLTVL.

The chain carries TRBV2 and TRBJ1-5; D may be TRBD1 (6 bases). V lost 6 bases and J lost 2, with 14 bases in between. CDR3 length equals 15 residues. CDR1 SNHLY and CDR2 FYNNEI come from the germline V gene. CDR3 coding DNA: TGTGCCAGCAGAAACAGGGATGAAGGCAATCAGCCCCAGCATTTT. It translates to CASRNRDEGNQPQHF.

This rearrangement joins TRBV7-2 to TRBJ2-1; 12 bases are a match to TRBD2. After removal of 4 bases from V and 8 bases from J, the junction contained 9 bases not matched to a gene. The V gene's germline CDR1 is SGHTA and CDR2 FQGNSA. The CDR3 runs 16 residues. Written as DNA, the CDR3 is TGTGCCAGCAGCTGGGAACTAGCGGGAGGTCGTCATGAGCAGTTCTTC. This sequence encodes CASSWELAGGRHEQFF.

The genes are TRBV5-1 and TRBJ2-7; 8 bases align to TRBD2. This CDR3 comprises 13 residues. Germline assignment: CDR1 SGHRS and CDR2 YFSETQ. J was trimmed by 4 bases and V by 5 bases; bases with no gene match: 5. CDR3 in amino acids: CASRPGGPYEQYF. The CDR3 region has the DNA TGCGCCAGCAGACCGGGAGGGCCTTACGAGCAGTACTTC.

V and J are TRBV28 and TRBJ1-5; 10 bases fit TRBD1. Germline CDR1 and CDR2: MDHEN and SYDVKM. The CDR3 contains 16 residues. The J segment lost 6 bases and the V segment lost 6 bases, leaving 11 bases of the junction unmatched. The CDR3 sequence is CASRYATGTGAQPQHF. The DNA for the CDR3 is TGTGCCAGCAGGTACGCTACCGGGACAGGGGCTCAGCCCCAGCATTTT.

This chain joins TRBV5-1 and TRBJ1-1, with a tentative D call TRBD1 (6 bases). The CDR3 covers 13 residues. Germline-derived CDR1 and CDR2 are SGHRS and YFSETQ. Trimming took 4 bases from V and 7 from J, leaving 14 bases between them. The CDR3 coding sequence is TGCGCCAGCAGCCCGGACAGCCACGTTGAAGCTTTCTTT. Protein sequence: CASSPDSHVEAFF.

The V and J genes are TRBV7-9 and TRBJ1-5; 10 bases map to TRBD1. The CDR3 covers 16 residues. Germline CDR1 reads SEHNR; CDR2 reads FQNEAQ (reference sequence). V was clipped by 3 bases and J by 7 bases; unmatched bases: 9. In DNA form, the CDR3 reads TGTGCCAGCAGCTTCGAAGCCGGGACAGGGGTACAGCCCCAGCATTTT. Its translation: CASSFEAGTGVQPQHF.

This chain links TRBV28 with TRBJ2-1; 7 bases are shared with TRBD1. In germline, CDR1 is MDHEN, CDR2 SYDVKM. There are 15 residues in the CDR3. Trimming cost V 5 bases and J 1 base; bases outside gene matches: 5. The CDR3: CASSPTGESYNEQFF. In DNA form, the CDR3 reads TGTGCCAGCAGTCCTACAGGGGAGTCCTACAATGAGCAGTTCTTC.

The chain uses TRBV5-1 and TRBJ2-7; no reliable D call. The V gene's germline CDR1 is SGHRS and CDR2 YFSETQ. CDR3 size: 11 residues. V gave up 0 bases and J gave up 5 bases, with 3 bases separating them. The CDR3 nucleotides read TGCGCCAGCAGCTTGGAAGACGAGCAGTACTTC. Its protein is CASSLEDEQYF.

This chain uses TRBV7-9 with TRBJ2-3, with D unclear. The V gene's germline CDR1 is SEHNR and CDR2 FQNEAQ (reference sequence). Trimming took off 5 bases at V and 7 bases at J, with 10 bases between the two ends. The CDR3 spans 12 residues. The CDR3, as DNA: TGTGCCAGCAGCAAAGACGGTTATACGCAGTATTTT. Residues: CASSKDGYTQYF.

This chain links TRBV6-5 with TRBJ1-2; D unclear. There are 15 residues in the CDR3. Germline V gives CDR1 MNHEY, CDR2 SVGAGI. V dropped 7 bases and J dropped 0 bases, with 15 bases sitting between them. CDR3 sequence reads: CASNTAPGSNYGYTF. The CDR3 DNA sequence: TGTGCCAGCAACACAGCCCCGGGATCTAACTATGGCTACACCTTC.

Here the CDR3 reads CASSELAGEHSNTDTQYF. In nucleotides, the CDR3 is TGTGCCAGCAGTGAACTAGCGGGAGAGCACTCTAACACAGATACGCAGTATTTT. The rearrangement joins TRBV6-4 to TRBJ2-3; the match to TRBD2 covers 11 bases. CDR3 length: 18 amino acids. The germline V gene has CDR1 MRHNA and CDR2 SNTAGT. V trimming: 3 bases; J trimming: 2 bases; junction bases outside the gene matches: 10.

The rearrangement links TRBV27 to TRBJ1-5; TRBD1 matches at 9 bases. Germline-derived CDR1 and CDR2 are MNHEY and SMNVEV (reference sequence). J lost 6 bases, V lost 6 bases, and 6 bases had no gene match. There are 14 residues in the CDR3. The CDR3 region is CASRAGTGLQPQHF. CDR3 DNA: TGTGCCAGCAGAGCCGGGACAGGGCTTCAGCCCCAGCATTTT.

The V and J genes are TRBV24-1 and TRBJ1-3; maybe TRBD1 (5 bases). The CDR3 runs to 13 residues. Germline lookup yields CDR1 KGHDR and CDR2 SFDVKD. Trimming cost V 10 bases and J 0 bases, with 9 bases left between them. The CDR3, as DNA: TGTGCCACACCAACAGGCTCTGGAAACACCATATATTTT. This gives the protein CATPTGSGNTIYF.

There are a few counts of this clone. This chain connects TRBV28 to TRBJ1-1; 7 bases are a match to TRBD1. This CDR3 contains 15 residues. The germline V gene encodes CDR1 MDHEN and CDR2 SYDVKM. J was trimmed by 6 bases and V by 4 bases; bases with no gene match: 11. CDR3 sequence: CASSSPTGQKAEAFF. CDR3 sequence (DNA): TGTGCCAGCAGTTCGCCGACAGGGCAGAAGGCTGAAGCTTTCTTT.

The genes are TRBV18 and TRBJ2-3, with 7 nucleotides matching TRBD1. V shed 2 bases and J 1 base; nucleotides not matched to a gene: 3. The CDR3 has 15 amino acids. Germline lookup yields CDR1 KGHSH and CDR2 LQKENI. CDR3 sequence reads: CASSPGQVGTDTQYF. CDR3 sequence (DNA): TGTGCCAGCTCACCAGGACAGGTCGGCACAGATACGCAGTATTTT.

This clone was counted a few times. The chain carries TRBV28 and TRBJ1-2; the D gene is possibly TRBD1 (5 bases). V was cut by 6 bases and J by 8 bases, with 28 bases left in between. The germline V gene has CDR1 MDHEN and CDR2 SYDVKM. CDR3 size: 17 residues. The CDR3 sequence is CASSEFAQFEGSGGYTF. The DNA of the CDR3 is TGTGCCAGCAGCGAATTCGCCCAATTTGAGGGGAGCGGCGGCTACACCTTC.